This section outlines one TCR beta chain sequence together with its context. Its antigen is currently not known. No base-level quality is on record; no much larger clone is a single base apart. TCR CDR3 regions were amplified from genomic DNA by multiplex PCR using the deep immunoSEQ assay. For each cell subset, the extracted genomic DNA was distributed evenly across all wells of several immunoSEQ 96-well plates, and each plate served as one replicate. For sorted subsets, approximately 0.2 ug of genomic DNA, equivalent to about 30,000 T cell genomes, went into each replicate PCR. Purified libraries were measured with a Qubit 3.0 fluorometer, size-checked on a Bioanalyzer 2100, and measured again with the KAPA Library Quantification kit. Every immunoSEQ 96-well plate was sequenced on a separate single-read 150-cycle Illumina NextSeq 550 flow cell. The authors processed their data as follows. Because the immunoSEQ output included only junctional sequences and no quality scores, the filtering could not be the same as the filtering used for full-length reads. To assign V/J genes and CDR3, sequences were annotated against IMGT germline references using PyIR, a Python wrapper for IgBLAST v1.9. Reads were filtered out if the reads had weak V/J assignments (E-value above 1e-6), no CDR3, stop codons, out-of-frame junctions, or ambiguous translated residues. V3J clonotypes were defined as sequences sharing the same inferred V gene, J gene, and CDR3 amino acid sequence. Percentage overlap between repertoires was computed as shared unique clonotypes divided by the size of the smaller repertoire. Richness of each repertoire was evaluated using RTK rarefaction, the Chao1 estimator, and Recon v2.1 estimates of unobserved clonotypes. For all TCRbeta clonotypes obtained by the gDNA method from four donors, generation probabilities were computed with OLGA. Drawn from immuneACCESS, this table holds only the in-frame rearrangements with V and J called that TCRdb kept. Clones are partly lost; checked studies trace under half to an unresolved V gene and leave the rest unexplained. The D gene and trimming were derived from the DNA, and the V and J assignments and clone size from that table. This sample is represented by some 1.4 million clones; around 97% of them were singletons. 1.2% of the sample is in the top ten clones.

The junction carries 12 bases between V and J, which are trimmed by 6 bases and 6 bases respectively. The CDR3 runs 12 residues from the cysteine to the phenylalanine. The retained sequence is limited to the CDR3, 36 bases, with the frame set at the first base. According to the germline V gene, CDR1 reads KGHSH and CDR2 reads LQKENI. The record originates from a study of shared clonotypes between healthy human individuals (dated by TCRdb to the early 2020s). Regarding the research as a whole: Three men and a couple of women, aged 18 to 49 years, made up the cohort. For each donor, three plates each were used for CD4 naive and CD4 memory, two plates were used for CD8 naive, and one plate was used for CD8 memory. Each donor's leukapheresis produced roughly between roughly 0.94 and 9.5 billion PBMCs. To estimate repertoire size and how much clonotype sharing occurs between individuals, the study deeply sequenced the blood TCR repertoires of five healthy adults. To increase sequencing depth and limit assay-specific biases, different laboratories used diverse techniques to prepare libraries and sequence TCR repertoires.

The paper as a whole reports these results and caveats: Based on pairwise subsampling, the degree of clonotype sharing among donors was expected to be affected by sequencing depth. Sharing across a few donors was observed for approximately 4.6% of naive CD4, about 3.2% of naive CD8, over 2% of memory CD4, and about 0.4% of memory CD8 clonotypes. Sampling was restricted to blood, and TCR repertoires in tissue are likely to differ from TCR repertoires in blood. Even with the large sequencing depth, rarefaction of the sorted-subset datasets indicated that sequencing was incomplete. Compared with non-shared clonotypes, the clonotypes found in all four sorted-subset donors had higher generation probabilities. Estimated clonotype richness was generally larger for naive than for memory subsets. The genetic and exposure-history diversity represented was limited by the small number of donors.

The donors were healthy, HIV-negative adults who had no recently reported acute infections or vaccinations. Every donor was a Caucasian adult residing in Nashville, Tennessee, USA. Magnetic negative selection was used to enrich CD4+ T cells, after which naive cells were positively selected on CD45RA and the negative fraction became the memory subset. Blood was obtained by leukapheresis, after which PBMCs were separated by Ficoll-Histopaque density gradient centrifugation and cryopreserved in liquid nitrogen vapor phase. Purity and quantity of every magnetically sorted T cell population were checked by analytical flow cytometry. Genomic DNA was isolated from each sorted fraction and quantified by UV absorbance on a Nanodrop 2000c.

Sequenced input: naive CD4+ T cells sorted from blood. Explained via the paper, the cell subset or site label denotes: CD45RA+ positively selected. The rearranged segments are TRBV18 and TRBJ2-7, and the D gene may be TRBD1, 5 bases matching. The sequence was obtained from a man aged 25 to 45 in good health. The base sequence is TGTGCCAGCTCGTCTGCTCAGGGCGAGCAGTACTTC. It translates as CASSSAQGEQYF. With the portions outside the CDR3 filled from the reference TRBV18 and TRBJ2-7 genes, the complete variable region becomes NAGVMQNPRHLVRRRGQEARLRCSPMKGHSHVYWYRQLPEEGLKFMVYLQKENIIDESGMPKERFSAEFPKEGPSILRIQQVVRGDSAAYFCASSSAQGEQYFGPGTRLTVT.